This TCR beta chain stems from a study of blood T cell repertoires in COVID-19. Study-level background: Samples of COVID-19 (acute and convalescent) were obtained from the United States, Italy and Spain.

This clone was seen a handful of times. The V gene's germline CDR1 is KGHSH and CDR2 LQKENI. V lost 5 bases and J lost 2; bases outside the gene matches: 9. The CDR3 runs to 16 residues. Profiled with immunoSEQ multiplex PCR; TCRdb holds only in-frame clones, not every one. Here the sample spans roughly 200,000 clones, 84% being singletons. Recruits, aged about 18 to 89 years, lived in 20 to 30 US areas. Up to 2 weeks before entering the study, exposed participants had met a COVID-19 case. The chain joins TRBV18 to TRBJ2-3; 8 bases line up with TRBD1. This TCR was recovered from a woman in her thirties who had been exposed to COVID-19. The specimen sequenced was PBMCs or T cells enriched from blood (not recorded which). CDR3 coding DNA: TGTGCCAGCTCATCCGGACAGGGCGGATTCACAGATACGCAGTATTTT. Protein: CASSSGQGGFTDTQYF.